This TCR beta chain emerged from a study of siplizumab effects on memory and regulatory T cells. The study's findings and limits: Both greater diversity than memory cells and a major contribution to the alloresponse seemed to characterize naive T cells. In roughly 80-97% of proliferating CD4+ or CD8+ clones, a naive or memory phenotype could not be assigned. Suppressive capability of dividing Tregs from siplizumab cultures went unverified.

In the case of this clone: The antigen remains undetermined.

In each sample, about 10^5 TCR templates were assayed. Some clones are missing from TCRdb's copy, which holds only in-frame ones; the method was immunoSEQ multiplex PCR. Of approximately 100,000 clones in the sample, 90% to 95% were seen once. V lost 5 bases and J 0 bases, leaving 11 bases between the germline ends. This CDR3 is built from 15 residues. Germline values: CDR1 MNHNY, CDR2 SVGAGI (reference sequence). The rearrangement uses TRBV6-6 and TRBJ1-3; D call uncertain. Sequencing input: Tregs sorted from blood. This TCR was sampled from a human donor in good health. The CDR3 nucleotides read TGTGCCAGCAGTCCCGGACCGACCTCTGGAAACACCATATATTTT. As protein: CASSPGPTSGNTIYF.